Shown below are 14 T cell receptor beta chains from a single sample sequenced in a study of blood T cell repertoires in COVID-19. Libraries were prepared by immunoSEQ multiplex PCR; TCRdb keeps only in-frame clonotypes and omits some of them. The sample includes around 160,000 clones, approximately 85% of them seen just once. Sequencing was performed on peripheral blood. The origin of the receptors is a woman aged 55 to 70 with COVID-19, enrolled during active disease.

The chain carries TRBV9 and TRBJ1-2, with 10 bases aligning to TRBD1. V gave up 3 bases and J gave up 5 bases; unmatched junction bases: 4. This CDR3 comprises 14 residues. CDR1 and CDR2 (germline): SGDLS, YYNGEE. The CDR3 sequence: CASSETGGDYGYTF. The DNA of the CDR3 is TGTGCCAGCAGCGAGACAGGGGGCGATTATGGCTACACCTTC.

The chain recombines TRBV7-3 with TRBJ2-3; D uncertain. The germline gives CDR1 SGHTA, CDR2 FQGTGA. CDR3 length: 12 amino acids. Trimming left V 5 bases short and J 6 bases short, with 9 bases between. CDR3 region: CASSPASDTQYF. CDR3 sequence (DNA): TGTGCCAGCAGCCCAGCGAGCGATACGCAGTATTTT.

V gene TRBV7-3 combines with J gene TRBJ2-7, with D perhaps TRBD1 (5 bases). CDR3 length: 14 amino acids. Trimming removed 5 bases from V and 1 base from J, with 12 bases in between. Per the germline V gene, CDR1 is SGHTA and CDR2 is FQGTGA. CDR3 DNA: TGTGCCAGCAGCCTCGAGACAGTGTCCTACGAGCAGTACTTC. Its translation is CASSLETVSYEQYF.

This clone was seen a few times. CDR3 bases: TGTGCCAGCAGTAACCCCGGGGTATTCTCCTATAATTCACCCCTCCACTTT. It yields the protein CASSNPGVFSYNSPLHF. The V gene is TRBV28, the J gene TRBJ1-6; D call uncertain. Trimming removed 5 bases from V and 0 bases from J, with 14 bases in between. The CDR3 loop spans 17 amino acids. In germline, CDR1 is MDHEN, CDR2 SYDVKM.

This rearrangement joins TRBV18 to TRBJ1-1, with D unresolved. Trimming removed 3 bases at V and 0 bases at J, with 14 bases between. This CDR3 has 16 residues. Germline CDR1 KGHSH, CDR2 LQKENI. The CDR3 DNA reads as TGTGCCAGCTCACCGTACAGCTATTACATGAACACTGAAGCTTTCTTT. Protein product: CASSPYSYYMNTEAFF.

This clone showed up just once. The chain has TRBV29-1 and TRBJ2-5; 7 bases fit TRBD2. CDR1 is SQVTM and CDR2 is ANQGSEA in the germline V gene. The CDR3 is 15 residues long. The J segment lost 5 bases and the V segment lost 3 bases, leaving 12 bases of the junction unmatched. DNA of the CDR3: TGCAGCGTTGAGCGGGGGTTTGGGGCGGGGGAGACCCAGTACTTC. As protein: CSVERGFGAGETQYF. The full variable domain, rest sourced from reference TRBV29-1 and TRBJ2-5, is SAVISQKPSRDICQRGTSLTIQCQVDSQVTMMFWYRQQPGQSLTLIATANQGSEATYESGFVIDKFPISRPNLTFSTLTVSNMSPEDSSIYLCSVERGFGAGETQYFGPGTRLLVL.

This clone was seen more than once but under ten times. In DNA form, the CDR3 reads TGCGCCAGCAGCCAATTTAGCGGGGAGACCCAGTACTTC. This translates into CASSQFSGETQYF. The J gene is TRBJ2-5, the V gene TRBV4-3, with 7 nucleotides matching TRBD2. The germline V gene has CDR1 LGHNA and CDR2 YSLEER. The V gene end was trimmed by 2 bases and the J gene end by 5 bases; junction bases not matched to a gene: 2. The CDR3 is made up of 13 amino acids.

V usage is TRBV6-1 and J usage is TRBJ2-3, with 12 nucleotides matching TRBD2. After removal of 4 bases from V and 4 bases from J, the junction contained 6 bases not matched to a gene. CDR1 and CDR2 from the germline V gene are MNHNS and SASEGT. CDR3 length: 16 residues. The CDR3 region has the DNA TGTGCCAGCAGTGCCCTAGCGGGGGGGCGGTCAGATACGCAGTATTTT. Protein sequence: CASSALAGGRSDTQYF.

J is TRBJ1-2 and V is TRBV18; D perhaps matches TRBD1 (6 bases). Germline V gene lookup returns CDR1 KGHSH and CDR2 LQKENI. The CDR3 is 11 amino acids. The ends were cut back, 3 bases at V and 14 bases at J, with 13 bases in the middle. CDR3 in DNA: TGTGCCAGCTCACCGCAGGGGAGAGGGACCTTC. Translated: CASSPQGRGTF.

For the CDR3, the DNA is TGCGCCAGCAATCGGGGGGGGCCAGGCACCGGGGAGCTGTTTTTT. This sequence encodes CASNRGGPGTGELFF. The chain links TRBV10-2 to TRBJ2-2, with 8 bases that match TRBD2. Germline V CDR1 and CDR2: WSHSY, SAAADI. Trimming at V came to 7 bases and at J to 4 bases, leaving 8 bases not matched to a gene. The CDR3 totals 15 residues.

The CDR3 loop reads CATGGTGVFAGNTIYF. CDR3 coding DNA: TGTGCCACCGGAGGGACAGGGGTTTTCGCTGGAAACACCATATATTTT. The chain couples TRBV19 to TRBJ1-3, with 10 bases aligning to TRBD1. Germline V CDR1 and CDR2: LNHDA, SQIVND (reference sequence). The CDR3 covers 16 residues. The V segment lost 10 bases and the J segment 2 bases; nucleotides outside the gene matches: 11.

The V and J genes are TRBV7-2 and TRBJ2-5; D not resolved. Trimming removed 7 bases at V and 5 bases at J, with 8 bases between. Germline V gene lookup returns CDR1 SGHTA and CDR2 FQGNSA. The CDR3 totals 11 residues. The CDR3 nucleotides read TGTGCCAGCACGGGTGGGGAGACCCAGTACTTC. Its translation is CASTGGETQYF.

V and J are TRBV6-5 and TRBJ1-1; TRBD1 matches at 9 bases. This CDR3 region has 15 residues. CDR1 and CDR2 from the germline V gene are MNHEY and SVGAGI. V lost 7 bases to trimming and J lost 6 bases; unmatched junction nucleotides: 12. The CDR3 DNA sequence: TGTGCCAGCAATGCCCTCGGACAGGGGCATCCTGAAGCTTTCTTT. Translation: CASNALGQGHPEAFF.

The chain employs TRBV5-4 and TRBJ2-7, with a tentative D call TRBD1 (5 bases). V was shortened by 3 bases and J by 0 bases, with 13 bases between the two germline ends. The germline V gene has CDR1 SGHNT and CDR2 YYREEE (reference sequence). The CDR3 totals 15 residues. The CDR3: CASSSGQSFSYEQYF. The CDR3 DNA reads TGTGCCAGCAGCTCCGGACAATCCTTCTCCTACGAGCAGTACTTC. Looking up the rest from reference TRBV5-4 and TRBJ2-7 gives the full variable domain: ETGVTQSPTHLIKTRGQQVTLRCSSQSGHNTVSWYQQALGQGPQFIFQYYREEENGRGNFPPRFSGLQFPNYSSELNVNALELDDSALYLCASSSGQSFSYEQYFGPGTRLTVT.